This T cell receptor beta chain was profiled in a study of T cells and Merkel cell carcinoma outcomes. The study, taken as a whole, reports: Merkel cell carcinoma outcomes were reportedly predicted by repertoire and T-cell density.

The assay was immunoSEQ multiplex PCR, and TCRdb's table has in-frame clones only and misses some. The table has 15,000 to 25,000 clones, over 75% seen once. Remarks on this clone: Its antigen is not identified.

The V gene's germline CDR1 is SEHNR and CDR2 FQNEAQ (reference sequence). This CDR3 comprises 16 residues. V was shortened by 4 bases and J by 5 bases, with 18 bases between the two germline ends. The clonotype was recovered from a human donor with Merkel cell carcinoma. The material sequenced was tumor tissue from Merkel cell carcinoma. The chain links TRBV7-9 to TRBJ1-5; D is uncertain. For the CDR3, the DNA is TGTGCCAGCAGCTCTACCCTAACAGAGTCTTATCAGCCCCAGCATTTT. This translates into CASSSTLTESYQPQHF.